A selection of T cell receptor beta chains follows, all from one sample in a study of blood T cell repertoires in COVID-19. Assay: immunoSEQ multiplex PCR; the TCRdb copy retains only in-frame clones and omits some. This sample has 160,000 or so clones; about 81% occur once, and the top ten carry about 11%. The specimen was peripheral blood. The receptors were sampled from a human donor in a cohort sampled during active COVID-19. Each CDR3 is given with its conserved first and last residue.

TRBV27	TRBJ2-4	CASSSQGEGLAKNIQYF
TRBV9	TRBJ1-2	CASSTGPNRGGYTF
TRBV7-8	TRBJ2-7	CASTFRPGQHYEQYF
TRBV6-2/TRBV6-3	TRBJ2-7	CASSLSTSGSLPYEQYF
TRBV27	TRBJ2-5	CASSSDRQETQYF
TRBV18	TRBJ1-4	CASSSGQGATNEKLFF
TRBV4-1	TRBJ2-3	CASSVGQGWDTQYF
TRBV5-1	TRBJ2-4	CASSWDSKNIQYF
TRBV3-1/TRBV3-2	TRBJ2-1	CASSQGQRSSYNEQFF
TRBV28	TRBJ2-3	CACSLWQAPRTQYF
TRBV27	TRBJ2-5	CASSSTGSETQYF
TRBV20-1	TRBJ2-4	CSALENIQYF
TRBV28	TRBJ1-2	CASIPGGRIYGYTF
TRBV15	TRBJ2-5	CATSGGQGAETQYF
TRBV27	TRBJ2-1	CASSRDNYNEQFF
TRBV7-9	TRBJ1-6	CASSPMRGGPSPLHF
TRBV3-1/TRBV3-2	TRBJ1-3	CASRSGSGNTIYF
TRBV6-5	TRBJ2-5	CASTVAGAQTQYF
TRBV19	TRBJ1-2	CASSMTGVNYGYTF
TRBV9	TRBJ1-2	CASSSGRGSRGYTF
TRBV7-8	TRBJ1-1	CASSLRIRGAEAFF
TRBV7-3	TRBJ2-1	CASSFTGPRGQSSYNEQFF
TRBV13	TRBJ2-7	CASSTGTSATYEQYF
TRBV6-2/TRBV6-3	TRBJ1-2	CASSYGGSSLGYTF
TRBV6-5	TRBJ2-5	CASSRSGGAGETQYF
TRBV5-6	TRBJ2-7	CASTPGQGYEQYF
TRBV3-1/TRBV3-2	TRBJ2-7	CASSQAPLYEQYF
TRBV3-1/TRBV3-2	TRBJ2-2	CASSQTGGTGELFF
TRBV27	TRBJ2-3	CASSDREDTQYF
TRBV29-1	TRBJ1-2	CSVRTGGTDGYTF
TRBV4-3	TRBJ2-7	CASSQVAAGEQYF
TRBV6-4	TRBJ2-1	CASSAEGEQFF
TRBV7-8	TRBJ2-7	CASSRTSGSPFIYEQYF
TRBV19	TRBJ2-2	CASSTDYTGELFF
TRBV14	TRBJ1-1	CASSQSRVNPLSEAFF
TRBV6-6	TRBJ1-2	CASRTGAHYGYTF
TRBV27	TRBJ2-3	CASIFFGTGGPGTQYF
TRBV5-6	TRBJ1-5	CASSAFSGQPQHF
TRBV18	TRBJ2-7	CASSRDRGSYEQYF
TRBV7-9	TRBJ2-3	CASTKTGISTDTQYF
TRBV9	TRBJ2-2	CASSVAGFSGELFF
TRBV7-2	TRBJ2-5	CASSSRTGGNEETQYF
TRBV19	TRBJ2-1	CASTDSGYYNEQFF
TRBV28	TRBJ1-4	CASSSGQGLNEKLFF
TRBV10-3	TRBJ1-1	CAISGRENGPGGLAF
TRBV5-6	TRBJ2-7	CASSSMTGGNYEQYF
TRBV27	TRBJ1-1	CASRDSPGTEAFF
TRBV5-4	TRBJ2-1	CASSWAGQVYNEQFF
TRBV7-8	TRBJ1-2	CASSSGQGFGYTF
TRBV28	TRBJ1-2	CASNRDIPGANYGYTF
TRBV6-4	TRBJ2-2	CASSDSARPPHTGELFF
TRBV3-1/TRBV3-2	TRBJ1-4	CASAGALREKLFF
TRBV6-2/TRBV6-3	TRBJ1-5	CASSYRGGLLAQHF
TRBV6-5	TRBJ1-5	CARFPGTGESQPQHF
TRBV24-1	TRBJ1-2	CATSDRTVDGYTF
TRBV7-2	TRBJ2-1	CASSLPGLAGGGNEQFF
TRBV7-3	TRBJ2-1	CASSLNGVYNEQFF
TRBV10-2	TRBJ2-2	CAAGSPTGTGELFF
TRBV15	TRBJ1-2	CATSRDYGQGAYGYTF